This entry features one T cell receptor (beta chain) sequence. Its antigen is as yet unknown. These data belong to a study of OX40 agonist ivuxolimab in advanced cancers. Study-wide results and caveats: Near-lowest levels of clonal expansion characterized partial responders at 0.1-3.0 mg/kg.

Profiling relied on immunoSEQ multiplex PCR, and the TCRdb table lists in-frame clones only, not all of them. The sample yields 60,000 or so clones, around 82% seen once. V lost 10 bases and J lost 5, with 20 bases in between. This CDR3 is 14 amino acids long. Germline loops: CDR1 MNHEY, CDR2 SVGAGI. The specimen was CD4+ or CD8+ T cells sorted from blood, collected in a trial of the OX40 agonist ivuxolimab. The receptor was derived from an adult with an advanced solid tumor such as melanoma, head and neck, liver or kidney cancer. The chain links TRBV6-5 to TRBJ2-5; no definite D call. The DNA of the CDR3 is TGTGCCATCAAGTCGCACCTTGAGAGGGAGACCCAGTACTTC. This codes for CAIKSHLERETQYF.